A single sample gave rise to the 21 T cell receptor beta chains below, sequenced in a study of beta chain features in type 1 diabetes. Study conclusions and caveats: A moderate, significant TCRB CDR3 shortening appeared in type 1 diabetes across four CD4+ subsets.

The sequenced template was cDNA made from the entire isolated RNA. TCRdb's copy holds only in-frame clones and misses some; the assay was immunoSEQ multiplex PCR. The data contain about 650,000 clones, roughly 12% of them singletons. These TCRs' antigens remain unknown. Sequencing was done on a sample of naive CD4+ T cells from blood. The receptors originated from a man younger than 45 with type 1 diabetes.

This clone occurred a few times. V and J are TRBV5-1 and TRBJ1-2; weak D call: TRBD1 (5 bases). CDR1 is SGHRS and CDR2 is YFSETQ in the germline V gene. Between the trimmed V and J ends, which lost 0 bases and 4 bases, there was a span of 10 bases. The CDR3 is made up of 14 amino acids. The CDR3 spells CASSLVGQFYGYTF. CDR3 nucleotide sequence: TGCGCCAGCAGCTTGGTGGGGCAGTTCTATGGCTACACCTTC.

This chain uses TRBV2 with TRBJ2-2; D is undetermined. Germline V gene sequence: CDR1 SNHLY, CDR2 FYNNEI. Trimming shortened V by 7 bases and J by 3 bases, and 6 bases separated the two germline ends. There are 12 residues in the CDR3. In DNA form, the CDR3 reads TGTGCCAGCAAGTTGGACACCGGGGAGCTGTTTTTT. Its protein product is CASKLDTGELFF.

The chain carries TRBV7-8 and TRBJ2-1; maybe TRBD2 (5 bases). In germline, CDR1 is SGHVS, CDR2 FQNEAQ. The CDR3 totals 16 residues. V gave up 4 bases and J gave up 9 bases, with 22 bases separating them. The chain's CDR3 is CASSSARGIRDSEQFF. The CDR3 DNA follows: TGTGCCAGCAGCTCCGCTCGGGGAATAAGGGATTCTGAGCAGTTCTTC.

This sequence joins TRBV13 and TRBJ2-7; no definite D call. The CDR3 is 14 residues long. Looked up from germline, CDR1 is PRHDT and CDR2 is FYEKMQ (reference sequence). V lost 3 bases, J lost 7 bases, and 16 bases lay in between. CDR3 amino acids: CASSLKQEQREQYF. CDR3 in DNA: TGTGCCAGCAGCTTGAAGCAGGAACAAAGGGAGCAGTACTTC.

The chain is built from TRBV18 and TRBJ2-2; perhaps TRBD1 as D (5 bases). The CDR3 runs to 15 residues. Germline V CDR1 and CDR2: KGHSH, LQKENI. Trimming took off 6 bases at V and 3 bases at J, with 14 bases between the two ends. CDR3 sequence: CASSPGMGYTGELFF. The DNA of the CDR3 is TGTGCCAGCTCCCCAGGGATGGGCTACACCGGGGAGCTGTTTTTT.

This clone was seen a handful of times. Written as DNA, the CDR3 is TGTGCCAGCAGAGTGAAAGCGGGTTACGACACAGATACGCAGTATTTT. Its translation: CASRVKAGYDTDTQYF. The rearrangement joins TRBV5-6 to TRBJ2-3; D may be TRBD2 (6 bases). The CDR3 runs 16 residues. From germline, CDR1 is SGHDT and CDR2 YYEEEE. The V end lost 5 bases, the J end lost 2 bases, and 18 bases lay between the germline ends. Filled out from reference TRBV5-6 and TRBJ2-3, the complete variable domain reads DAGVTQSPTHLIKTRGQQVTLRCSPKSGHDTVSWYQQALGQGPQFIFQYYEEEERQRGNFPDRFSGHQFPNYSSELNVNALLLGDSALYLCASRVKAGYDTDTQYFGPGTRLTVL.

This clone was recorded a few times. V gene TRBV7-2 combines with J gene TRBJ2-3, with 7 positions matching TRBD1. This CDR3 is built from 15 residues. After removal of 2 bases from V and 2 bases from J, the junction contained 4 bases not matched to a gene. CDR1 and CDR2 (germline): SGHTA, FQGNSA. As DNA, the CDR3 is TGTGCCAGCAGCTTATCAGGGGGTCTCACAGATACGCAGTATTTT. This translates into CASSLSGGLTDTQYF.

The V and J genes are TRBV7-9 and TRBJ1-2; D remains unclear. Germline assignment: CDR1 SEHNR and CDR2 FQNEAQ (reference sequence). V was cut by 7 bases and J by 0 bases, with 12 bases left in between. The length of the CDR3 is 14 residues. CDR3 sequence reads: CASTFGQANYGYTF. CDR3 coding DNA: TGTGCCAGCACCTTCGGGCAGGCTAACTATGGCTACACCTTC.

The CDR3 sequence is CASSPRSGGRGPSGYTF. Written as DNA, the CDR3 is TGTGCCAGCAGCCCGCGAAGCGGGGGCCGAGGCCCTAGCGGCTACACCTTC. The chain has TRBV7-2 and TRBJ1-2; a possible D gene is TRBD1 (6 bases). The V end was cut by 5 bases, the J end by 8 bases, with 27 bases between. This CDR3 is 17 amino acids long. The germline V gene has CDR1 SGHTA and CDR2 FQGNSA. Filled out from reference TRBV7-2 and TRBJ1-2, the complete variable domain reads GAGVSQSPSNKVTEKGKDVELRCDPISGHTALYWYRQSLGQGLEFLIYFQGNSAPDKSGLPSDRFSAERTGGSVSTLTIQRTQQEDSAVYLCASSPRSGGRGPSGYTFGSGTRLTVV.

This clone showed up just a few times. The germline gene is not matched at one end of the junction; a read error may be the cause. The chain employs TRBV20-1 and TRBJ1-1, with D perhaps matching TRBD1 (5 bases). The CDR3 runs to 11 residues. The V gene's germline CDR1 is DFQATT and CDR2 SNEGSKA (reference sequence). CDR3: CSVKDRTTGLF. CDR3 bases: TGCAGTGTCAAGGATCGGACGACGGGGCTCTTT.

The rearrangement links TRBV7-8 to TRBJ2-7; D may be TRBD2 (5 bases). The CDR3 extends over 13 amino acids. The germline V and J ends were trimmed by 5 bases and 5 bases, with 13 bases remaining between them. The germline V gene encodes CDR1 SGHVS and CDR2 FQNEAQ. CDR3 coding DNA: TGTGCCAGCAGCCCGCCGGGGTCCAACGAGCAGTACTTC. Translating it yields CASSPPGSNEQYF. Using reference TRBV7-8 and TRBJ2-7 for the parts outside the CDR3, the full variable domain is GAGVSQSPRYKVAKRGQDVALRCDPISGHVSLFWYQQALGQGPEFLTYFQNEAQLDKSGLPSDRFFAERPEGSVSTLKIQRTQQEDSAVYLCASSPPGSNEQYFGPGTRLTVT.

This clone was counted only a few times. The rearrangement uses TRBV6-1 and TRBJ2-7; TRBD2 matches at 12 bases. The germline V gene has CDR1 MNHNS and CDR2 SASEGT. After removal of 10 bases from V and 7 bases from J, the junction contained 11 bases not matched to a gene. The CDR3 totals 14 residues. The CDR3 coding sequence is TGTGCCACGCGACTAGCGGGGGTCCGGAGGGAGCAGTACTTC. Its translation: CATRLAGVRREQYF.

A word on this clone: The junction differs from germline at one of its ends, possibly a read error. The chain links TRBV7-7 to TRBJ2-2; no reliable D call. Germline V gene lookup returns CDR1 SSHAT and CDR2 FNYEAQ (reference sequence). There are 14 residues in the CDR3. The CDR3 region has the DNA TGTGCTAGCAGCTTAGACCATAACACCGGGGAGCTGTTTTTT. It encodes CASSLDHNTGELFF.

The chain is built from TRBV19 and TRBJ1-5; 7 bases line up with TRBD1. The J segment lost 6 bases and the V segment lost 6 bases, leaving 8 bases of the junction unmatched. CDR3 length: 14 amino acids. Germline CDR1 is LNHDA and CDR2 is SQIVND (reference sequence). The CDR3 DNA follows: TGTGCCAGTAGCCCGGCAACAGGGGTTCAGCCCCAGCATTTT. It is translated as CASSPATGVQPQHF.

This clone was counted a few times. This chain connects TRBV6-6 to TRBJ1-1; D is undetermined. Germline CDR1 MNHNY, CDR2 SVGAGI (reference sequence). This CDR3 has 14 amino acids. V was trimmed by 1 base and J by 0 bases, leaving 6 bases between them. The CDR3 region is CASSYLVMNTEAFF. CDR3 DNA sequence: TGTGCCAGCAGTTACTTGGTCATGAACACTGAAGCTTTCTTT.

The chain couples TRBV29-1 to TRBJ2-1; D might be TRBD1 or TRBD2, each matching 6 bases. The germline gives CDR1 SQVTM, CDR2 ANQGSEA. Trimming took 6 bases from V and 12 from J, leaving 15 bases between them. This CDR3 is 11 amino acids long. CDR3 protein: CSVASGARQFF. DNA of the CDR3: TGCAGCGTCGCGTCGGGGGCACGGCAGTTCTTC.

CDR3 in amino acids: CAIRPHEGTGFQETQYF. The CDR3 bases are TGTGCCATCAGGCCTCATGAGGGGACAGGTTTCCAAGAGACCCAGTACTTC. The J gene is TRBJ2-5, the V gene TRBV10-3; 8 bases map to TRBD1. CDR3 length: 17 amino acids. Looked up from germline, CDR1 is ENHRY and CDR2 is SYGVKD. V lost 6 bases to trimming and J lost 1 base; unmatched junction nucleotides: 13.

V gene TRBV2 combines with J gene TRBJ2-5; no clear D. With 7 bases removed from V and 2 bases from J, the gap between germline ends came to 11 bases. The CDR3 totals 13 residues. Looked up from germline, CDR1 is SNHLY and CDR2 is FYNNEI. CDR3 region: CASKPQPQETQYF. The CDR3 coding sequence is TGTGCCAGCAAACCACAGCCTCAAGAGACCCAGTACTTC.

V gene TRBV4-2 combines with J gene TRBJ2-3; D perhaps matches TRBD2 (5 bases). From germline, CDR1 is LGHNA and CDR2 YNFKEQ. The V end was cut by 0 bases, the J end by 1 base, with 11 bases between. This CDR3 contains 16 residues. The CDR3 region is CASSQEFRGGTDTQYF. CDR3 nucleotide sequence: TGTGCCAGCAGCCAAGAATTCCGGGGAGGCACAGATACGCAGTATTTT.

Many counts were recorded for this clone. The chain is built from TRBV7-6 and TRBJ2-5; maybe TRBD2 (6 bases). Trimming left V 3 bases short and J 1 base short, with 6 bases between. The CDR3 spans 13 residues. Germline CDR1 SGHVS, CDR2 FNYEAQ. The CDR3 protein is CASSLGGQETQYF. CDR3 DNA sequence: TGTGCCAGCAGCTTGGGGGGCCAAGAGACCCAGTACTTC.

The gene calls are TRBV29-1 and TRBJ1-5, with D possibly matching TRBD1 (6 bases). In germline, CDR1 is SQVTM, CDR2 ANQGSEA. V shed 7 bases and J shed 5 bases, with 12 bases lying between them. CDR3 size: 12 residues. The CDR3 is CSAREGDQPQHF. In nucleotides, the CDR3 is TGCAGCGCCCGAGAGGGGGATCAGCCCCAGCATTTT. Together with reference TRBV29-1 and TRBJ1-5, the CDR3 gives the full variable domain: SAVISQKPSRDICQRGTSLTIQCQVDSQVTMMFWYRQQPGQSLTLIATANQGSEATYESGFVIDKFPISRPNLTFSTLTVSNMSPEDSSIYLCSAREGDQPQHFGDGTRLSIL.